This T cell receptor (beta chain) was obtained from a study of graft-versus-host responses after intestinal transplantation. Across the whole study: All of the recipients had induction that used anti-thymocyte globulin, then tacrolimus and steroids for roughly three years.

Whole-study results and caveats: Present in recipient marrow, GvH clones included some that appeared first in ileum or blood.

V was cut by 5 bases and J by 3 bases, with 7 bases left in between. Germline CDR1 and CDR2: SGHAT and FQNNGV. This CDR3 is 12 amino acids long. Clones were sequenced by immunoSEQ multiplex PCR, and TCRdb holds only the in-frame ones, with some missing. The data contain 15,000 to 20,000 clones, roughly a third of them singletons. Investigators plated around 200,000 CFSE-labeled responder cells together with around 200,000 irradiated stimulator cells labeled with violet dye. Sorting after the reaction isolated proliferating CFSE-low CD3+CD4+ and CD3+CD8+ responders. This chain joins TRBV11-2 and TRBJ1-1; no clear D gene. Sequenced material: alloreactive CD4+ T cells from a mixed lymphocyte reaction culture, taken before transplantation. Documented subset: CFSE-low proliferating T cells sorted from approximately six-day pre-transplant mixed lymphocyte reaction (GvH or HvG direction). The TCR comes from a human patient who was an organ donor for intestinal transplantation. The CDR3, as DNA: TGTGCCAGCAGCCGAGGGCACACTGAAGCTTTCTTT. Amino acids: CASSRGHTEAFF.